Listed below are T cell receptor beta chains from one sample, sequenced in a study of cytomegalovirus exposure and HLA in healthy donors. Sequencing used immunoSEQ multiplex PCR; TCRdb keeps in-frame clones, though not all of them. The table shows about 140,000 clones, with 94% occurring only once. What was sequenced was PBMCs. These receptors were taken from a man aged 18 to 35 in good health and CMV-seropositive. The CDR3 runs from the conserved cysteine through the conserved F or W. Each record gives: CDR3 protein, V gene, J gene, clone size. Part of the rows lack a size; the others show once, few, many or a class for expanded clones.

CDR3aa: CASRRTGEKRNEQYF
v_gene: TRBV28
j_gene: TRBJ2-7
abundance: .

CDR3aa: CASSLDPRDPFF
v_gene: TRBV7-9
j_gene: TRBJ2-1
abundance: .

CDR3aa: CASSPRLAAIYNEQFF
v_gene: TRBV27
j_gene: TRBJ2-1
abundance: .

CDR3aa: CASSLEGYRDQPQHF
v_gene: TRBV5-1
j_gene: TRBJ1-5
abundance: .

CDR3aa: CASSLGGQGDNEQFF
v_gene: TRBV7-9
j_gene: TRBJ2-1
abundance: once

CDR3aa: CASSGQGRSTDTQYF
v_gene: TRBV6-1
j_gene: TRBJ2-3
abundance: .

CDR3aa: CATSGQTGIVTGYTF
v_gene: TRBV15
j_gene: TRBJ1-2
abundance: .

CDR3aa: CASSSRQGWRQGHEKLFF
v_gene: TRBV5-4
j_gene: TRBJ1-4
abundance: .

CDR3aa: CASSHRDSEQYF
v_gene: TRBV19
j_gene: TRBJ2-7
abundance: once

CDR3aa: CASLPQGLRDGELFF
v_gene: TRBV5-6
j_gene: TRBJ2-2
abundance: .

CDR3aa: CASSVAPDRGTTEAFF
v_gene: TRBV9
j_gene: TRBJ1-1
abundance: .

CDR3aa: CASSQGGEYQPQHF
v_gene: TRBV27
j_gene: TRBJ1-5
abundance: once

CDR3aa: CASSPRLAGGLYEQYF
v_gene: TRBV18
j_gene: TRBJ2-7
abundance: .

CDR3aa: CASSEGGWHGYTF
v_gene: TRBV19
j_gene: TRBJ1-2
abundance: .

CDR3aa: CASSLVADFYGYTF
v_gene: TRBV5-6
j_gene: TRBJ1-2
abundance: .

CDR3aa: CARKGLAGDQGREQFF
v_gene: TRBV6-8
j_gene: TRBJ2-1
abundance: .

CDR3aa: CASSRGVGQPQHF
v_gene: TRBV2
j_gene: TRBJ1-5
abundance: .

CDR3aa: CASSGWGQTNEQFF
v_gene: TRBV5-4
j_gene: TRBJ2-1
abundance: .

CDR3aa: CASSLRGGNYEQYF
v_gene: TRBV27
j_gene: TRBJ2-7
abundance: .

CDR3aa: CAISGQGGNEQFF
v_gene: TRBV10-3
j_gene: TRBJ2-1
abundance: .

CDR3aa: CASSPRGRGTEAFF
v_gene: TRBV19
j_gene: TRBJ1-1
abundance: .

CDR3aa: CASSEVGGEMVNEKLFF
v_gene: TRBV6-1
j_gene: TRBJ1-4
abundance: .

CDR3aa: CATQTGGDTQYF
v_gene: TRBV2
j_gene: TRBJ2-3
abundance: .

CDR3aa: CASSSTGGAKNIQYF
v_gene: TRBV27
j_gene: TRBJ2-4
abundance: .

CDR3aa: CASSMGATGHLNQPQHF
v_gene: TRBV19
j_gene: TRBJ1-5
abundance: .

CDR3aa: CASSQSASGRALGNYEQYF
v_gene: TRBV23-1
j_gene: TRBJ2-7
abundance: .

CDR3aa: CASRQGGTEAFF
v_gene: TRBV2
j_gene: TRBJ1-1
abundance: .

CDR3aa: CASSVAWAGVEETQYF
v_gene: TRBV9
j_gene: TRBJ2-5
abundance: once

CDR3aa: CASSYPLAGLYEQYF
v_gene: TRBV7-8
j_gene: TRBJ2-7
abundance: .

CDR3aa: CASSLTSGISYEQYF
v_gene: TRBV7-8
j_gene: TRBJ2-7
abundance: .

CDR3aa: CSVVGADWEYQETQYF
v_gene: TRBV29-1
j_gene: TRBJ2-5
abundance: .

CDR3aa: CASSDSGRASYEQYF
v_gene: TRBV25-1
j_gene: TRBJ2-7
abundance: .

CDR3aa: CAWTPGGRDTQYF
v_gene: TRBV30
j_gene: TRBJ2-3
abundance: .

CDR3aa: CASSIMQGANVLTF
v_gene: TRBV19
j_gene: TRBJ2-6
abundance: .

CDR3aa: CASSFFGTSGSSYNEQFF
v_gene: TRBV7-6
j_gene: TRBJ2-1
abundance: .

CDR3aa: CAWRQGPGRSGNTIYF
v_gene: TRBV30
j_gene: TRBJ1-3
abundance: .

CDR3aa: CASSSTGLAGVADTQYF
v_gene: TRBV5-8
j_gene: TRBJ2-3
abundance: .

CDR3aa: CASSAEQSNQPQHF
v_gene: TRBV2
j_gene: TRBJ1-5
abundance: .

CDR3aa: CASRRGEGRGSANTGELFF
v_gene: TRBV28
j_gene: TRBJ2-2
abundance: .

CDR3aa: CASSLGLYSNQPQHF
v_gene: TRBV5-1
j_gene: TRBJ1-5
abundance: .

CDR3aa: CASSPVQGPLVGQYF
v_gene: TRBV7-9
j_gene: TRBJ2-5
abundance: .

CDR3aa: CASSDIDSLNTEAFF
v_gene: TRBV6-4
j_gene: TRBJ1-1
abundance: .